A selection of T cell receptor beta chains follows, all from one sample in a study of CD8+CD57+ T cells in acquired aplastic anemia. TCRdb independently ran MiXCR on the reads; one entry per CDR3 protein. The sample lists around 180,000 distinct CDR3 sequences; around 60% were seen once. Specimen: sorted CD4+, CD8+, or CD8+CD57+ T cells (not recorded which) from PBMCs. Receptor source: a human donor in good health. Both conserved end residues are part of each CDR3.

J gene: TRBJ2-3; V gene: TRBV27; CDR3 protein: CANSPWTGGDTQYF
J gene: TRBJ1-6; V gene: TRBV7-2; CDR3 protein: CASSLNRQGNSPLHF
J gene: TRBJ1-1; V gene: TRBV7-3; CDR3 protein: CASSTGTGGTCTEAFF
J gene: TRBJ2-2; V gene: TRBV15; CDR3 protein: CATSNRGVANTGELFF
J gene: TRBJ2-5; V gene: TRBV20-1; CDR3 protein: CSASPRGDQYF
J gene: TRBJ2-2; V gene: TRBV25-1; CDR3 protein: CASRDDTGELFF
J gene: TRBJ2-5; V gene: TRBV11-3; CDR3 protein: CASSLSSGRAGETQYF
J gene: TRBJ2-1; V gene: TRBV7-9; CDR3 protein: CATYPGAGGLNEQFF
J gene: TRBJ2-1; V gene: TRBV24-1; CDR3 protein: CATSEGYYNEQFF
J gene: TRBJ2-2; V gene: TRBV7-3; CDR3 protein: CASSRSSTGELFF
J gene: TRBJ2-2; V gene: TRBV7-9; CDR3 protein: CASSLWGGGELFF
J gene: TRBJ2-7; V gene: TRBV4-1; CDR3 protein: CASSQRQGYEQYF
J gene: TRBJ2-7; V gene: TRBV6-5; CDR3 protein: CASGQGQGDYEQYF
J gene: TRBJ2-7; V gene: TRBV7-9; CDR3 protein: CASSSLDALAGGLHEQYF
J gene: TRBJ1-3; V gene: TRBV20-1; CDR3 protein: CSVGWGNTIYF
J gene: TRBJ1-3; V gene: TRBV7-2; CDR3 protein: CASSNPPPGRDTIYF
J gene: TRBJ2-1; V gene: TRBV10-3; CDR3 protein: CAIRQGGQDEQFF
J gene: TRBJ1-1; V gene: TRBV6-2/TRBV6-3; CDR3 protein: CASSLVQNTEAFF
J gene: TRBJ1-2; V gene: TRBV7-9; CDR3 protein: CASSPDRDHTF
J gene: TRBJ2-7; V gene: TRBV5-5; CDR3 protein: CASSWGLAGGGSYEQYF
J gene: TRBJ2-3; V gene: TRBV5-4; CDR3 protein: CASSLSGAPDTQYF
J gene: TRBJ2-5; V gene: TRBV9; CDR3 protein: CASSVAGGPETQYF
J gene: TRBJ2-1; V gene: TRBV7-6; CDR3 protein: CASSPMAGPSNNEQFF
J gene: TRBJ2-5; V gene: TRBV10-3; CDR3 protein: CAISRQVSETQYF
J gene: TRBJ2-7; V gene: TRBV7-9; CDR3 protein: CASRQGANSMSF
J gene: TRBJ2-7; V gene: TRBV10-3; CDR3 protein: CAIASGLAYEQYF
J gene: TRBJ2-1; V gene: TRBV5-6; CDR3 protein: CASSVGGEYNEQFF
J gene: TRBJ2-3; V gene: TRBV6-2/TRBV6-3; CDR3 protein: CASSSDRTAQYF
J gene: TRBJ1-1; V gene: TRBV7-2; CDR3 protein: CASSLEVRNTEAFF
J gene: TRBJ1-1; V gene: TRBV2; CDR3 protein: CASRLQGGTEAFF
J gene: TRBJ2-3; V gene: TRBV7-9; CDR3 protein: CASSPLAGGAGTQYF
J gene: TRBJ2-7; V gene: TRBV7-9; CDR3 protein: CASSPLDGTADYEQYF
J gene: TRBJ1-1; V gene: TRBV6-5; CDR3 protein: CASSPRGLYTEAFF
J gene: TRBJ2-7; V gene: TRBV2; CDR3 protein: CASNGQPREYEQYF
J gene: TRBJ1-5; V gene: TRBV20-1; CDR3 protein: CSASRILGQPQHF
J gene: TRBJ2-7; V gene: TRBV14; CDR3 protein: CASSPPASGPYEQYF
J gene: TRBJ1-2; V gene: TRBV6-6; CDR3 protein: CASSSDRSNYGYTF
J gene: TRBJ2-5; V gene: TRBV6-5; CDR3 protein: CASADLTRQETQYF
J gene: TRBJ2-5; V gene: TRBV5-1; CDR3 protein: CASSSLAGGQETQYF
J gene: TRBJ2-4; V gene: TRBV25-1; CDR3 protein: CASSEVSENIQYF
J gene: TRBJ1-5; V gene: TRBV20-1; CDR3 protein: CSASASRDVSNQPQHF
J gene: TRBJ2-7; V gene: TRBV7-8; CDR3 protein: CASSQGGLGSEQYF
J gene: TRBJ1-2; V gene: TRBV4-1; CDR3 protein: CASSPRVSGEDGYTF
J gene: TRBJ2-1; V gene: TRBV24-1; CDR3 protein: CATSDRTPGLAGEGEQFF
J gene: TRBJ2-6; V gene: TRBV7-9; CDR3 protein: CASSQVNLAFGANVLTF
J gene: TRBJ2-7; V gene: TRBV15; CDR3 protein: CATSRDTPGPGSLYEQYF
J gene: TRBJ2-7; V gene: TRBV20-1; CDR3 protein: CSASREGDEQYF
J gene: TRBJ2-2; V gene: TRBV2; CDR3 protein: CASSEAALFPGELFF
J gene: TRBJ2-6; V gene: TRBV4-2; CDR3 protein: CASSMGAGANVLTF